This T cell receptor beta chain appears in the sequencing data of a study of liver allograft versus peripheral blood T cells. On the study more broadly: Peripheral blood of the recipients supplied T cell receptor repertoires that were compared with those in transplanted livers. Findings of the study overall: There were reportedly differences between T cell receptor repertoires inside liver allografts and those in peripheral blood.

TCRdb processed the reads anew with MiXCR; each CDR3 protein has one entry. The sample consists of 5,000 to 6,500 distinct CDR3 sequences, approximately 15% of them appearing once. Germline V gene data show CDR1 as MDHEN and CDR2 as SYDVKM. This CDR3 is 15 amino acids long. The junction had 8 bases not matched to a gene; V was cut back by 6 bases and J by 0 bases. This clonotype was seen at least ten times. The target antigen is unknown. The genes are TRBV28 and TRBJ2-7; 7 nucleotides agree with TRBD2. The sequence was collected from a human patient who had a liver transplant. Some T cells could come from the graft donor. The CDR3 protein is CASSNLAADSYEQYF. CDR3 nucleotides: TGTGCCAGCAGCAACCTAGCGGCAGACTCCTACGAGCAGTACTTC.